This TCR beta chain was sequenced for a study of blood T cell repertoires in COVID-19. Study as a whole: Specimens from acute and convalescent COVID-19 originated in the United States, Italy and Spain. T cells, B-cell-depleted T cells, or PBMCs supplied cDNA or gDNA.

The CDR3 length is 12 residues. Trimming shortened V by 4 bases and J by 12 bases, and 15 bases separated the two germline ends. Germline CDR1 is SGHTA and CDR2 is FQGNSA. Authors' analysis steps: It was from reference gene primer amplification that nucleated cell counts were estimated. This table comes from immunoSEQ multiplex PCR, and its TCRdb copy is limited to in-frame clones, with some not included. The D gene and trimming were derived from the DNA, and the V and J assignments and clone size from that table. The repertoire holds hundreds of thousands of clones, with roughly three quarters as singletons.

The TCR originated in a woman aged 40-49 years with active or convalescent COVID-19. Sequencing input: peripheral blood. This rearrangement joins TRBV7-2 to TRBJ1-1; D perhaps matches TRBD1 (5 bases). CDR3 sequence (DNA): TGTGCCAGCAGCTACCCAGGGTCCCCACCTTTCTTT. Protein: CASSYPGSPPFF.